Given below is one TCR beta chain in context. The target antigen is unknown. The data were taken from a study of Tregs in tolerant kidney transplant recipients. Overall study findings and caveats: Tregs expanded with activated donor B cells seemed most donor-specific.

Assay: immunoSEQ multiplex PCR; the TCRdb copy retains only in-frame clones and omits some. The data show 46,000 or so clones, about 89% seen once. Germline CDR1 SGHRS, CDR2 YFSETQ. This CDR3 has 15 amino acids. V lost 4 bases to trimming and J lost 0 bases; unmatched junction nucleotides: 6. Input material: Tregs from blood. This sequence originates from a human donor in good health. The rearrangement joins TRBV5-1 to TRBJ2-7, with 8 bases matching TRBD2. In DNA form, the CDR3 reads TGCGCCAGCAGCCAGCTGACTAGCGCCTCCTACGAGCAGTACTTC. Translation gives CASSQLTSASYEQYF.